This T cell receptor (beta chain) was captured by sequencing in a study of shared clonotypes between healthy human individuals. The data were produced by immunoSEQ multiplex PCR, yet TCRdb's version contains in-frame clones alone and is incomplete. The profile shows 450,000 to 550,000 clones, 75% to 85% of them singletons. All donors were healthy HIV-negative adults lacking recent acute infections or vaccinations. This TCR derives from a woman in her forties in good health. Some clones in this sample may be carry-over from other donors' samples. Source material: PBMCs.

The DNA for the CDR3 is TGTGCCAGCAGTCCCCCGCGACAGGGGCTGGGTCAGCCCCAGCATTTT. It encodes CASSPPRQGLGQPQHF. This chain joins TRBV28 and TRBJ1-5, with 8 bases matching TRBD1. The germline CDR1 and CDR2 sequences are MDHEN and SYDVKM. The CDR3 is 16 residues long. After removal of 5 bases from V and 6 bases from J, the junction contained 12 bases not matched to a gene.